The clone carrying this T cell receptor beta chain was counted many times. Its specificity is not known. These data are taken from a study of Graves' ophthalmopathy and Graves' hyperthyroidism. Study-wide results and caveats: Clonotypes were expanded in thyroid at above 0.001 frequency, and most also appeared in blood.

The CDR3 is 14 residues long. V shed 3 bases and J 5 bases; nucleotides not matched to a gene: 4. Germline lookup yields CDR1 LGHNA and CDR2 YSLEER. The study amplified TCR beta CDR3 regions using RNA transcripts. Second-round multiplex PCR came after first-round RT-PCR with HTBI primers. Each CDR3 protein is one row after TCRdb ran MiXCR on the multiplex PCR reads. The sample carries some 360,000 distinct CDR3 sequences, 17% recorded once. The authors enrolled newly diagnosed hyperthyroidism patients aged 18 to 65 with under 2 months' duration. As the starting material, around 10 ml of fresh peripheral blood yielded the PBMCs.

The sample consisted of peripheral blood. The chain links TRBV4-3 to TRBJ2-5; 9 bases fit TRBD2. The sequence derives from an adult woman with stable Graves' hyperthyroidism. In DNA, the CDR3 is TGCGCCAGCAGCCAGCGGGAGGGTTGGGAGACCCAGTACTTC. This gives the protein CASSQREGWETQYF.